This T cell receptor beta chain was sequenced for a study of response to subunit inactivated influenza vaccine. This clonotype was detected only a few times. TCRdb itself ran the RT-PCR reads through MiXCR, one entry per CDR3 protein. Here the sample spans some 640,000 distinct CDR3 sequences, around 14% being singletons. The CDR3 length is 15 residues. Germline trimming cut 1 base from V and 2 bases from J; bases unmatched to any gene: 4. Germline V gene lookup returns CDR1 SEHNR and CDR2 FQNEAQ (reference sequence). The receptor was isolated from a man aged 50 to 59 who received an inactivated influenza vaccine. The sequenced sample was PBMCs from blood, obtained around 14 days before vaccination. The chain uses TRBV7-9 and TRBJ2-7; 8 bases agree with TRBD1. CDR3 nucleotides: TGTGCCAGCAGCTTAGACCGGACAGGGCCCTACGAGCAGTACTTC. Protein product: CASSLDRTGPYEQYF. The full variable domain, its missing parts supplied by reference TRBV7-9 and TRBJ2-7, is DTGVSQNPRHKITKRGQNVTFRCDPISEHNRLYWYRQTLGQGPEFLTYFQNEAQLEKSRLLSDRFSAERPKGSFSTLEIQRTEQGDSAMYLCASSLDRTGPYEQYFGPGTRLTVT.